This T cell receptor (beta chain) was recorded in a study of cytomegalovirus exposure and HLA in healthy donors. Study results and caveats: There were reportedly fewer N-insertions in an Asian-associated ancestry cluster than the roughly 680-donor mean, in a later analysis. Several of the most significant clusters were apparently associated with common viral pathogens in a later analysis. Excluded: some indistinguishable V segments such as TRBV6-2 and TRBV6-3.

PCR primers comprised 60 Vbeta and 13 Jbeta primers. TCRdb keeps only in-frame clones here, not all; method: immunoSEQ multiplex PCR. In the table there are about 76,000 clones, more than 65% of which are singletons. Nominal health characterized the donors when sampled, though unrecorded immune exposures were likely. A note on this clone: Its antigen is unidentified.

Germline CDR1 SGHKS, CDR2 YYEKEE (reference sequence). The V end was cut by 4 bases, the J end by 0 bases, with 8 bases between. The CDR3 spans 13 residues. This TCR was sampled from a woman in her thirties or forties in good health and CMV-seropositive. The chain has TRBV5-5 and TRBJ2-7; unclear D gene. The source material was PBMCs. CDR3 residues: CASSPGFSYEQYF. CDR3 sequence (DNA): TGTGCCAGCAGCCCAGGCTTCTCCTACGAGCAGTACTTC.